This T cell receptor beta chain originates from a study of T cell repertoires in cytomegalovirus infection. About the study: From public TCR beta signatures came an indication of both CMV infection and matching HLA type.

This clonotype was recorded at least ten times. The antigen remains unidentified. One entry per CDR3 protein, called by TCRdb with MiXCR from the reads. The sample includes about 130,000 distinct CDR3 sequences, roughly a quarter of them seen just once. Deletions cut 4 bases from V and 0 bases from J, with 13 bases between. The CDR3 totals 16 residues. Germline lookup yields CDR1 MNHEY and CDR2 SVGEGT. Whole-study findings and limits: Summed frequency of shared TCR beta families picked out CMV carriers who also had the relevant HLA. Clonotype analysis showed dominance of the ex vivo response by HLA-C-restricted CMV-specific TCR beta clonotypes.

Sequenced: PBMCs, sequenced either directly or after in vitro stimulation (not recorded which). The chain uses TRBV6-2 or TRBV6-3 and TRBJ2-1, with a tentative D call TRBD2 (6 bases). This TCR was recovered from a human donor in good health (CMV status not recorded). Some clones in this sample may be carry-over from other donors' samples. The CDR3 DNA is TGTGCCAGCAGTTCATTAGCGGCCCTCTCCTACAATGAGCAGTTCTTC. Its translation: CASSSLAALSYNEQFF.